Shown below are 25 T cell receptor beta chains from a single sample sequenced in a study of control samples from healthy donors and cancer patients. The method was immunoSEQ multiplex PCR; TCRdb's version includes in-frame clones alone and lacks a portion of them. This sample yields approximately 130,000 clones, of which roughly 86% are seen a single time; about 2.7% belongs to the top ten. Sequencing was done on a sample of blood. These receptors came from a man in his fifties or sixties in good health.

The CDR3 DNA reads TGTGCCAGCACCACGACAGGGGAACTATTCAATGAGCAGTTCTTC. Amino acids: CASTTTGELFNEQFF. This chain connects TRBV27 to TRBJ2-1, with 8 bases that match TRBD1. The germline V gene encodes CDR1 MNHEY and CDR2 SMNVEV (reference sequence). V dropped 7 bases and J dropped 6; count of bases not matched to a gene: 11. The CDR3 loop spans 15 amino acids.

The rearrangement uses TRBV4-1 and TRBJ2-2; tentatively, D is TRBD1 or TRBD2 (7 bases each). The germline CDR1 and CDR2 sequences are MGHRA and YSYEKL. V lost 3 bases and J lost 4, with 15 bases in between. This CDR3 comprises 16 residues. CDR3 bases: TGCGCCAGCAGCCAGGGGGGGACAGCAGTCACCGGGGAGCTGTTTTTT. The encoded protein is CASSQGGTAVTGELFF.

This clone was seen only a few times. CDR3 sequence reads: CASSQGQGLGNQPQHF. CDR3 bases: TGTGCCAGCAGCCAAGGTCAGGGGTTAGGCAATCAGCCCCAGCATTTT. The chain carries TRBV4-2 and TRBJ1-5; possible D gene TRBD1, 6 bases. This CDR3 has 16 residues. CDR1 and CDR2 (germline): LGHNA, YNFKEQ. V dropped 1 base and J dropped 2 bases, with 12 bases sitting between them.

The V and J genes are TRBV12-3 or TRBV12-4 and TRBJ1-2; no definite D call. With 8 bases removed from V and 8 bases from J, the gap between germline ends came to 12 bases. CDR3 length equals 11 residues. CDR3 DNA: TGTGCCAGCGGATTTCTCGGGGGCTACACCTTC. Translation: CASGFLGGYTF.

The CDR3: CASSSPGLGERGAQYF. The DNA of the CDR3 is TGTGCCAGCAGTTCACCGGGACTCGGAGAGAGGGGGGCCCAGTACTTC. J is TRBJ2-5 and V is TRBV6-5, with D perhaps assigned TRBD1 or TRBD2 (6 bases each). The CDR3 totals 16 residues. The germline V and J ends were trimmed by 4 bases and 9 bases, with 24 bases remaining between them. Germline values: CDR1 MNHEY, CDR2 SVGAGI.

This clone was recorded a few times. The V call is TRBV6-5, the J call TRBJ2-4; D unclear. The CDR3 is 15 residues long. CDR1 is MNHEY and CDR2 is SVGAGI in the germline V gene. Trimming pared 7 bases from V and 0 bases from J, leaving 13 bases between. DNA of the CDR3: TGTGCCAGCAAACAGTTTTTGCTAGCCAAAAACATTCAGTACTTC. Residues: CASKQFLLAKNIQYF.

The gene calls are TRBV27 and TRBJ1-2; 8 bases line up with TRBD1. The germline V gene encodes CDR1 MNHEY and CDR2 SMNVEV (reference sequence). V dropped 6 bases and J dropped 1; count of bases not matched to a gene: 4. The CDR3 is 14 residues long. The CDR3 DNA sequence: TGTGCCAGCAGGCGGACAGGGATTAACTATGGCTACACCTTC. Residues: CASRRTGINYGYTF.

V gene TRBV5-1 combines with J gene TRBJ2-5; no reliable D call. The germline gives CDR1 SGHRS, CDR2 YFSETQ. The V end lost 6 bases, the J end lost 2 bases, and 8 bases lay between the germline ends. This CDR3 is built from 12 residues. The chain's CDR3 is CASNDGQETQYF. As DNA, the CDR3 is TGCGCCAGCAATGACGGTCAAGAGACCCAGTACTTC.

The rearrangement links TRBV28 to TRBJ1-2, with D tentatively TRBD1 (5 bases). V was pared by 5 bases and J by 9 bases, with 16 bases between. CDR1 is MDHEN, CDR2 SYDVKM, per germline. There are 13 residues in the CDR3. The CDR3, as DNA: TGTGCCAGCAGTCGAGGACATACTCCTAGCTACACCTTC. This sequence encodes CASSRGHTPSYTF.

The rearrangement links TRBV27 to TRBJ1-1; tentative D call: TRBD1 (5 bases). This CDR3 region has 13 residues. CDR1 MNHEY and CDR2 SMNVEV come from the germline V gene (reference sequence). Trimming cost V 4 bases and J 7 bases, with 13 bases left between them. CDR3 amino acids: CASSWDGGNEAFF. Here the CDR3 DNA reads TGTGCCAGCAGTTGGGACGGCGGTAATGAAGCTTTCTTT.

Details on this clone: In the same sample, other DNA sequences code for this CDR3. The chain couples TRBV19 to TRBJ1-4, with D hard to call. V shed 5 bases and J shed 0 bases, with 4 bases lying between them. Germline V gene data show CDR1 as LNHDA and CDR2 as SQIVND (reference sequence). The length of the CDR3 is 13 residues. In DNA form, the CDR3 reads TGTGCCAGTAGTCAAGCAACTAATGAAAAACTGTTTTTT. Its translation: CASSQATNEKLFF.

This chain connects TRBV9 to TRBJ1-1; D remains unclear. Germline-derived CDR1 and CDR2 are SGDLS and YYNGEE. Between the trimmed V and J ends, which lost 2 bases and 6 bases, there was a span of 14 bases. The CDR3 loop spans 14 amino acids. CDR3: CASSVISGSAEAFF. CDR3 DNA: TGTGCCAGCAGCGTGATATCCGGGTCGGCTGAAGCTTTCTTT.

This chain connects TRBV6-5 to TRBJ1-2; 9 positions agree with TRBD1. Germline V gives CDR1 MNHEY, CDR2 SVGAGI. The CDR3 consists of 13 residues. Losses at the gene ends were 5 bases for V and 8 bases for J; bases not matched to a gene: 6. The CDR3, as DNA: TGTGCCAGCAGTCCACAGGGGGCGTGGGGCTACACCTTC. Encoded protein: CASSPQGAWGYTF.

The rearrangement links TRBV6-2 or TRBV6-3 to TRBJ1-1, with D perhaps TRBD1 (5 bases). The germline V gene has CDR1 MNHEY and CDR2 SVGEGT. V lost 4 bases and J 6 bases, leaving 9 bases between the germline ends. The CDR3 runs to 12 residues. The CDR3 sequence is CASSSTVAEAFF. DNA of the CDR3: TGTGCCAGCAGTTCGACAGTCGCTGAAGCTTTCTTT.

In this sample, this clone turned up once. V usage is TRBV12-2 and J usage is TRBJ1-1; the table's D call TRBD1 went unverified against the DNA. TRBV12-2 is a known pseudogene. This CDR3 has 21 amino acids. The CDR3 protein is CASRLSRAGTGCEGENTEAFF. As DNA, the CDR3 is TGTGCAAGTCGCTTAAGTCGGGCAGGAACAGGGTGCGAGGGTGAGAACACTGAAGCTTTCTTT.

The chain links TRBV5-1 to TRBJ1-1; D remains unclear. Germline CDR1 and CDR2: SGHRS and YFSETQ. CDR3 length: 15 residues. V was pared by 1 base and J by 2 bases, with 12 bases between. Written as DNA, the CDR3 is TGCGCCAGCAGCTTGTTATTTGCCGAAAACACTGAAGCTTTCTTT. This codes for CASSLLFAENTEAFF.

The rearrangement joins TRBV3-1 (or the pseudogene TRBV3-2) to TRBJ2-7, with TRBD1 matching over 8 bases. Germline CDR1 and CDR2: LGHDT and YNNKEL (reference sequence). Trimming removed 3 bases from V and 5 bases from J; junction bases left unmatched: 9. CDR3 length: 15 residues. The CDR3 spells CASSHLGQGGHEQYF. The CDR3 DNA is TGTGCCAGCAGCCATCTAGGACAGGGTGGCCACGAGCAGTACTTC.

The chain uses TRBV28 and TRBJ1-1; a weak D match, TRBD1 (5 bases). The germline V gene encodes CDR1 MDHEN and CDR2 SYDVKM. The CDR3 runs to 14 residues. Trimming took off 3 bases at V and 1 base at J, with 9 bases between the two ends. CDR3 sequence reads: CASSLQGRNTEAFF. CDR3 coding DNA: TGTGCCAGCAGTTTGCAGGGTCGGAACACTGAAGCTTTCTTT.

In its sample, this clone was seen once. The CDR3 reads CASTEDREPQHF. The CDR3 DNA reads as TGTGCCAGCACCGAAGATAGGGAGCCCCAGCATTTT. This rearrangement joins TRBV28 to TRBJ1-5; D unclear. V lost 7 bases and J lost 8, with 12 bases in between. Germline CDR1 MDHEN, CDR2 SYDVKM. This CDR3 comprises 12 residues.

The CDR3 DNA reads as TGTGCCAGCAGTGAGCAGGCGAGGGAGCCCCAGCATTTT. This codes for CASSEQAREPQHF. The chain recombines TRBV6-1 with TRBJ1-5; D is unclear. There are 13 residues in the CDR3. V dropped 3 bases and J dropped 8 bases, with 11 bases sitting between them. CDR1 is MNHNS, CDR2 SASEGT, per germline.

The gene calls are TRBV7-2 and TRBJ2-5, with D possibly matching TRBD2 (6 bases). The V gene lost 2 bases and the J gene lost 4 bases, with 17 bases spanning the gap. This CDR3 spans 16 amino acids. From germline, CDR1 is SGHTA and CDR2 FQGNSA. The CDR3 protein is CASSLYAAGIGETQYF. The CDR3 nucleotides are TGTGCCAGCAGCTTATATGCGGCGGGGATAGGAGAGACCCAGTACTTC.

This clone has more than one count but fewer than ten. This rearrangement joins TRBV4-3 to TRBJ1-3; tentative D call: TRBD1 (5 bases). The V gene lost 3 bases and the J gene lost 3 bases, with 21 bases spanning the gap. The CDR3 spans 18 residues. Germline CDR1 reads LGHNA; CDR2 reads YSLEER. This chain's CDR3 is CASSQGQGGQSVGNTIYF. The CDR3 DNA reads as TGCGCCAGCAGCCAGGGTCAGGGAGGCCAGTCAGTTGGAAACACCATATATTTT.

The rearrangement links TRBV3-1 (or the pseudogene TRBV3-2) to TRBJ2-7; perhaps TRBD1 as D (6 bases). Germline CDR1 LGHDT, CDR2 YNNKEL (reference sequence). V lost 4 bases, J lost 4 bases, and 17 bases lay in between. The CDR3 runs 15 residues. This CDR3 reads CASSLNGQTHYEQYF. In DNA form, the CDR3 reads TGTGCCAGCAGCCTAAATGGACAGACCCATTACGAGCAGTACTTC.

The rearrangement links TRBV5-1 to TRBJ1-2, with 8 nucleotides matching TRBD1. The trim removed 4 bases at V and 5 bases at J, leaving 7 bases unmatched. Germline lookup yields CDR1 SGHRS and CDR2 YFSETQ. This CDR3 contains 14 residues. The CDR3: CASSPGQDFYGYTF. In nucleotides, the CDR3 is TGCGCCAGCAGCCCGGGACAGGATTTTTATGGCTACACCTTC.

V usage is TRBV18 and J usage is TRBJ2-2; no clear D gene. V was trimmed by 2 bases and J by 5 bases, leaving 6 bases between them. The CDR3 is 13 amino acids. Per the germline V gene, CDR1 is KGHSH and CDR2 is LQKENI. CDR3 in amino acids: CASSPDNTGELFF. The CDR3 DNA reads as TGTGCCAGCTCACCAGACAATACCGGGGAGCTGTTTTTT.